The clone carrying this TCR beta chain was seen repeatedly, ten times or more. Together with a sample-barcoded 5' primer, a J-beta primer mix was included in a second PCR lasting about 7 to 11 cycles. MiXCR was run by TCRdb on the 5' RACE reads, yielding one entry per CDR3 protein. This table has roughly 900,000 distinct CDR3 sequences, around 30% appearing once. The sample belongs to a study of blood T cells in healthy people across ages. CDR3 length equals 11 residues. Germline assignment: CDR1 SGHTA and CDR2 FQGNSA. V lost 1 base to trimming and J lost 7 bases, with 1 base between them. The TCR originated in a woman over 75 in good health. The V and J genes are TRBV7-2 and TRBJ2-2; D gene unclear. The sequenced material came from blood. The chain's CDR3 is CASSLVGELFF. The CDR3 DNA reads as TGTGCCAGCAGCTTAGTCGGGGAGCTGTTTTTT.